The sequence of this T cell receptor beta chain was determined in a study of cytomegalovirus exposure and HLA in healthy donors (dated 2017 in TCRdb). The study in broad terms: According to an earlier analysis of 587 of the donors, 150 million to 200 million T cells yielded 90 million to 130 million unique TCR beta sequences and more than 250 Gb of sequence data. An early release covering 550 to 700 HLA-typed donors comprised about 300 gigabases of sequencing data and 85 million or so unique TCR sequences. Among the roughly 410 genotyped donors, 81% belonged to the genetic ancestry cluster associated with self-reported Caucasian donors. The aim of the study was to test whether cataloging public T cell receptors could identify signatures of past pathogen exposure. The study profiled the T cell repertoires of hundreds of subjects by immunosequencing and related them to cytomegalovirus serostatus. Along with the approximately 650-subject first cohort, a separate validation cohort of over a hundred different subjects was used. High-throughput TCR immunosequencing, statistical association of individual TCRs with disease status, and machine learning were combined to predict cytomegalovirus infection status. A later analysis re-analyzed previously published TCR beta repertoires from roughly 600 donors and added high-resolution HLA genotyping to study TCR occurrence patterns. Rather than drawing on any new phenotypic data, the later analysis identified candidate immune exposures from TCR beta sequences and the way those sequences occurred across donors. In an earlier analysis of around 540 of the donors, high-throughput TCR beta sequencing was used to judge whether each TCR beta V gene segment behaved as functional or pseudogenic. Alongside the repertoire data, information on donor age, sex, ethnicity and CMV serostatus was compiled. Genome-wide SNP genotypes for about 60% of the roughly 670 donors were used in a later genetic analysis, which treated that subset as a discovery cohort. All discovery cohort repertoires had been generated on a single sequencing platform. Class I and class II HLA loci were covered by the typing at four-digit resolution. The number of donors typed differed by locus, with 629-630 for A, B, C, DRB1 and DQB1, around 520 for DQA1, 600 to 610 for DPA1, and under 490 for DPB1. Four or five DR-DQ haplotypes were treated as single units for association and clustering because of strong linkage in the cohort. On average, roughly 240,000 unique TCR beta nucleotide sequences were sequenced per donor among a few hundred genotyped donors of the cohort, with 15% to 20% of those sequences being non-productive. Findings and caveats that apply to the study as a whole: Because counts were too low, seventeen rarely observed V segments, including chromosome 9 orphons, were excluded from the earlier analysis of roughly 580 of the donors. A later analysis found that most CMV-associated TCR beta chains appeared HLA-restricted, with HLA associations seemingly driven largely by CMV exposure. In an earlier analysis of some 640 of the donors, most TCR beta V segments were observed in productive rearrangements about 87% or about 30% of the time, broadly matching IMGT annotations. Correlated functional status among segregating V segments might reflect linkage disequilibrium, but an unknown experimental factor could not be ruled out. In a later analysis, HLA-associated TCR beta chains were found to be more clonally expanded and to have lower generation probabilities than equally common non-associated chains. Because the 87-base-pair reads could not distinguish some IMGT-functional V segments, including TRBV6-2 and TRBV6-3, those segments were excluded. Because some donors lacked HLA typing at each locus, the association tests relied only on the typed subset. In a later analysis, TCR association rates were found to vary across HLA loci, with the most associated TCRs seen for DRB1 alleles and the fewest for HLA-C alleles. Compared with the approximately 600-donor mean, donors in an Asian-associated ancestry cluster had fewer N-insertions in productive TCRs, according to a later genetic analysis. The cohort was sequenced for TCR beta chains only, and without alpha or paired-chain data the features that could be detected were limited. A total of 164 TCR beta chains were listed by the study as associated with cytomegalovirus. Most TCR sequences were seen in very few donors, while some public TCRs were found in many individuals. Cytomegalovirus status was reported to be diagnosed by the classifier with high specificity and sensitivity in both the original and validation cohorts. In a later genetic analysis, a missense DCLRE1C variant was associated with V-gene and J-gene trimming of TCR beta chains, and the association was replicated in an independent cohort. Assigning TCR associations to individual alleles was difficult when HLA alleles, especially DR and DQ, strongly co-occurred. It was suggested by the authors that the approach could potentially be generalized to other disease states and immunological phenotypes. Several of the top co-occurrence clusters appeared to be linked to parvovirus B19, influenza, CMV and Epstein-Barr virus, according to a later analysis. The only immune exposure information available for the cohort was CMV serostatus. At a false discovery rate of 0.05, a later analysis linked about 17,000 TCR beta sequences to specific HLA alleles. Presence/absence analyses assumed roughly uniform sequencing depth across donors, an assumption that may not hold. The sequencing pipeline was judged likely to have produced a cluster of highly shared sequence variants as a technical artifact. Three of the identified cytomegalovirus-associated TCR beta chains were confirmed in vitro to be specific for cytomegalovirus antigens. A further reported finding was that TCR beta sequences accurately predicted the HLA-A and HLA-B alleles for most subjects in the first cohort.

The CDR3 contains 15 residues, cysteine and phenylalanine counted. Only CDR3 DNA remains: 45 bases, in frame from the first base. The germline V gene sets CDR1 to SGDLS and CDR2 to YYNGEE. V is trimmed back by 3 bases and J by 5 bases, and the junction contains 10 bases that no gene match accounts for. Relative to its sample, this clone is medium-sized (0.01 to 0.1%). Its antigen is still unknown. Base qualities are missing; no much larger clone stands one base away. The library was produced with the immunoSEQ multiplex PCR assay. A mixture of 60 forward primers for TCR Vbeta segments and 13 reverse primers for TCR Jbeta segments was used in the multiplex PCR. Amplification of the CDR3 region of rearranged TCR beta genes was performed with a multiplex PCR assay on genomic DNA. The amplified TCR beta libraries were sequenced on the Illumina HiSeq System as 87-base-pair reads. Under the source paper's analysis protocol: A later analysis counted approximately 74 million unique TCR beta chains across the approximately 700 repertoires, and around 12 million of these chains were shared by at least two donors. To remove PCR and sequencing errors, raw reads were error-corrected and collapsed into unique sequences using a nearest-neighbor algorithm that merged closely related sequences. V, D and J gene segments were assigned by aligning CDR3 sequences to IMGT reference sequences. For a sequence to be retained, at least a six-nucleotide match to both a V gene segment and a J gene segment was required. A rearrangement was called productive if the CDR3 had no stop codons and remained in frame with V and J, and every other rearrangement was called non-productive. CDR3 was defined by IMGT convention, running from the second conserved V-encoded cysteine to the conserved J-encoded phenylalanine. The earlier analysis of 550 to 650 of the donors excluded any sequence lacking an unambiguous match to a single V gene segment. An earlier analysis of 550 to 650 of the donors classified V segments as functional when productive rearrangements were above 56.7% and as segregating when the standard deviation between donors was above 5%. To diagnose cytomegalovirus status from the catalog of TCR beta chain sequences, a statistical classification framework was built. V and J gene assignment, in a later analysis, came from comparing TCR nucleotide sequences with IMGT/GENE-DB human TR gene sequences. In a later analysis, CDR3 sequences and most-parsimonious VDJ recombination scenarios were assigned using the TCRdist pipeline. In a later analysis, each TCR beta chain was defined by its CDR3 amino acid sequence together with its V-gene family, and reads without a unique V-gene family were excluded. As a way to deal with suspected cross-contamination and a sequencing artifact, a later analysis dropped more than 500 nucleotide sequences that were highly shared and had low generation probability. In a later analysis, a clonal expansion index was calculated for each public chain from normalized within-repertoire ranks of inferred template counts. In a later analysis, generation probabilities were computed with a VDJ recombination model fitted to out-of-frame rearrangements, and the resulting probabilities were checked against IGoR. In a later analysis, TCR-TCR, TCR-HLA and TCR-CMV co-occurrence was scored with hypergeometric tests, and a repertoire-size bias correction was applied to TCR pairs. To estimate false discovery rates, a later analysis permuted the HLA or CMV assignments 20 times. In a later analysis, co-occurring TCRs were grouped with DBSCAN, and TCRdist sequence similarity was added when clustering was performed within HLA-allele-positive subsets. For co-occurrence clustering, repertoires with fewer than 30,000 or more than 120,000 public chains were excluded, along with four or five repertoires with anomalous nucleotide sharing. TCRdb limited this immuneACCESS table to in-frame rearrangements with V and J called. A share of clones is missing; checked studies link under half to unresolved V genes, and the rest is unexplained. V and J calls plus clone size are reproduced from that table; the DNA served to infer D and trimming. This sample has about 140,000 clones in its table, and just over 70% of those were observed once. The top ten hold approximately 1.8% of the sample.

The cohort comprised fewer than 750 healthy bone marrow donors. At the time of sampling, every cohort member was nominally healthy, though immune exposures that went unrecorded were likely present. The donor was CMV seronegative and was included in the group of 352 seronegative cohort members. A peripheral blood sample was provided by each donor, and peripheral blood mononuclear cells were used for TCR beta sequencing. Genomic DNA extraction from the blood cell samples was performed with the Qiagen DNeasy Blood Extraction Kit. The sequence is built from TRBV9 and TRBJ2-5; a stretch of 7 junction bases matches TRBD2. The sequenced sample was PBMCs. The sequence was collected from a woman in her 30s in good health and CMV-seronegative. The CDR3 protein: CASSAGNGRRETQYF. The base sequence is TGTGCCAGCAGCGCTGGTAACGGGAGGAGGGAGACCCAGTACTTC.